A selection of T cell receptor beta chains follows, all from one sample in a study of cytomegalovirus exposure and HLA in healthy donors. The protocol was immunoSEQ multiplex PCR, while the TCRdb copy is restricted to in-frame clones and leaves out a portion. Of under 200,000 clones detected, 65% to 85% appear once; the ten largest clones hold 7%. Sequencing was done on a sample of PBMCs. These receptors were obtained from a woman between 40 and 55 years old in good health and CMV-seropositive. CDR3s include the opening cysteine and the closing phenylalanine or tryptophan. The D gene is left open where the match is weak. Rows give clone size only sometimes, using once, few, many, or a class for an expanded clone.

d_call: TRBD2; j_call: TRBJ2-2; v_call: TRBV5-1; clone_size: NA; cdr3_nt: TGCGCCAGCAGCTTGGACGGGGGGGGAGAAACCGGGGAGCTGTTTTTT; cdr3_aa: CASSLDGGGETGELFF
d_call: NA; j_call: TRBJ1-4; v_call: TRBV6-6; clone_size: NA; cdr3_nt: TGTGCCAGCCTAACCGGTACAGGACATGACTATGAAAAACTGTTTTTT; cdr3_aa: CASLTGTGHDYEKLFF
d_call: NA; j_call: TRBJ2-5; v_call: TRBV2; clone_size: NA; cdr3_nt: TGTGCCAGCAGTAGTAGTGGCCAAGAGACCCAGTACTTC; cdr3_aa: CASSSSGQETQYF
d_call: TRBD2; j_call: TRBJ2-1; v_call: TRBV7-9; clone_size: once; cdr3_nt: TGTGCCAGCAGCTACGAGGGGCGCGGGGGGGGCCACAATGAGCAGTTCTTC; cdr3_aa: CASSYEGRGGGHNEQFF
d_call: TRBD1; j_call: TRBJ1-2; v_call: TRBV27; clone_size: NA; cdr3_nt: TGTGCCAGCAGTCAGGGGACAGGGATCTATGGCTACACCTTC; cdr3_aa: CASSQGTGIYGYTF
d_call: NA; j_call: TRBJ1-5; v_call: TRBV28; clone_size: NA; cdr3_nt: TGTGCCAGCAACAAAGGGGCTGATATTAGCAATCAGCCCCAGCATTTT; cdr3_aa: CASNKGADISNQPQHF
d_call: TRBD2; j_call: TRBJ2-5; v_call: TRBV7-2; clone_size: NA; cdr3_nt: TGTGCCAGCAGCGCCCCCCCTAGCGGGGGGGTCGGGGAGACCCAGTACTTC; cdr3_aa: CASSAPPSGGVGETQYF
d_call: NA; j_call: TRBJ1-6; v_call: TRBV7-9; clone_size: NA; cdr3_nt: TGTTCCAGCAGCTTAGAAGGGGGATCACCCCTCCACTTT; cdr3_aa: CSSSLEGGSPLHF
d_call: NA; j_call: TRBJ2-1; v_call: TRBV2; clone_size: NA; cdr3_nt: TGTGCCAGCTTATCCGAGTGGGCAGGAGGCAATGAGCAGTTCTTC; cdr3_aa: CASLSEWAGGNEQFF
d_call: NA; j_call: TRBJ2-7; v_call: TRBV2; clone_size: NA; cdr3_nt: TGTGCCAGCAGCAGTGACAGCGCACGCAGCTCCTACGAGCAGTACTTC; cdr3_aa: CASSSDSARSSYEQYF
d_call: NA; j_call: TRBJ2-7; v_call: TRBV19; clone_size: NA; cdr3_nt: TGTGCCAGTAGTATAGACAGGGTAAGCAACGAGCAGTACTTC; cdr3_aa: CASSIDRVSNEQYF
d_call: TRBD1; j_call: TRBJ1-2; v_call: TRBV10-3; clone_size: NA; cdr3_nt: TGTGCCATCAGGGGGACAGTAGGGGATGGCTACACCTTC; cdr3_aa: CAIRGTVGDGYTF
d_call: TRBD2; j_call: TRBJ2-1; v_call: TRBV6-1; clone_size: NA; cdr3_nt: TGTGCCAGCAGTGAAGCTAGCGGGAGGTCCTACAATGAGCAGTTCTTC; cdr3_aa: CASSEASGRSYNEQFF
d_call: NA; j_call: TRBJ2-3; v_call: TRBV18; clone_size: once; cdr3_nt: TGTGCCAGCTCACCTAGGGACTCGAGCACAGATACGCAGTATTTT; cdr3_aa: CASSPRDSSTDTQYF
d_call: NA; j_call: TRBJ2-2; v_call: TRBV5-8; clone_size: NA; cdr3_nt: TGTGCCAGCACTGTTGATGGGACATTGGGGATCACCGGGGAGCTGTTTTTT; cdr3_aa: CASTVDGTLGITGELFF
d_call: NA; j_call: TRBJ2-7; v_call: TRBV6-1; clone_size: NA; cdr3_nt: TGTGCCAGCAGTGCGGACAGATTAAGCTACGAGCAGTACTTC; cdr3_aa: CASSADRLSYEQYF
d_call: TRBD1; j_call: TRBJ1-2; v_call: TRBV2; clone_size: NA; cdr3_nt: TGTGCCAGCAGTGGAGGGACAGGGTCTAACTATGGCTACACCTTC; cdr3_aa: CASSGGTGSNYGYTF
d_call: NA; j_call: TRBJ2-2; v_call: TRBV7-2; clone_size: NA; cdr3_nt: TGTGCCAGCAGCTTAGAAGCGCCTCTGAATGTGAGAGGGGAGCTGTTTTTT; cdr3_aa: CASSLEAPLNVRGELFF
d_call: NA; j_call: TRBJ2-7; v_call: TRBV4-1; clone_size: NA; cdr3_nt: TGCGCCAGCAGCCTCGCGGGGGCGGCCTCCTACGAGCAGTACTTC; cdr3_aa: CASSLAGAASYEQYF
d_call: NA; j_call: TRBJ2-5; v_call: TRBV20-1; clone_size: NA; cdr3_nt: TGCATGGCCGAGAATCAAGAGGCCCAGTACTTC; cdr3_aa: CMAENQEAQYF
d_call: NA; j_call: TRBJ2-1; v_call: TRBV4-1; clone_size: NA; cdr3_nt: TGCGCCAGCAGCCAAGGGGCCGGGAGCTCCCCCTACAATGAGCGGTTCTTC; cdr3_aa: CASSQGAGSSPYNERFF
d_call: TRBD1; j_call: TRBJ1-5; v_call: TRBV4-2; clone_size: NA; cdr3_nt: TGTGCCAGCAGCCGGAGACAGGGGGGAGATCAGCCCCAGCATTTT; cdr3_aa: CASSRRQGGDQPQHF
d_call: NA; j_call: TRBJ2-5; v_call: TRBV7-2; clone_size: NA; cdr3_nt: TGTGCCAGCAGCTTAGCGCGGGTAGCTGGGGAGACCCAGTACTTC; cdr3_aa: CASSLARVAGETQYF
d_call: TRBD1; j_call: TRBJ2-1; v_call: TRBV10-3; clone_size: NA; cdr3_nt: TGTGCCATCAGTGGATGGGACAGGGTCGAGCAGTTCTTC; cdr3_aa: CAISGWDRVEQFF
d_call: TRBD2; j_call: TRBJ2-1; v_call: TRBV7-9; clone_size: NA; cdr3_nt: TGTGCCAGCAGCCCGACCGGGACTAGCGGACTCAATGAGCAGTTCTTC; cdr3_aa: CASSPTGTSGLNEQFF
d_call: NA; j_call: TRBJ1-6; v_call: TRBV19; clone_size: NA; cdr3_nt: TGTGCCAGTAGTCCACAGGGTCGCTATAATTCACCCCTCCACTTT; cdr3_aa: CASSPQGRYNSPLHF
d_call: NA; j_call: TRBJ2-3; v_call: TRBV30; clone_size: NA; cdr3_nt: TGTGCCTGGAGTGAAACGGGTGATACGCAGTATTTT; cdr3_aa: CAWSETGDTQYF
d_call: NA; j_call: TRBJ1-5; v_call: TRBV4-3; clone_size: NA; cdr3_nt: TGCGCCAGCAGCCAAGAGTACCGGACAGGCAATCAGCCCCAGCATTTT; cdr3_aa: CASSQEYRTGNQPQHF
d_call: NA; j_call: TRBJ1-5; v_call: TRBV27; clone_size: NA; cdr3_nt: TGTGCCAGCAGCTTTACAGGGTTGGAGCCCCAGCATTTT; cdr3_aa: CASSFTGLEPQHF
d_call: NA; j_call: TRBJ2-5; v_call: TRBV2; clone_size: NA; cdr3_nt: TGTGCCAGCAGCCACTACGAAGAGACCCAGTACTTC; cdr3_aa: CASSHYEETQYF
d_call: TRBD1; j_call: TRBJ1-2; v_call: TRBV5-4; clone_size: NA; cdr3_nt: TGTGCCAGCAGCCTAACCGGGACAGGGGAGTACTATGGCTACACCTTC; cdr3_aa: CASSLTGTGEYYGYTF
d_call: TRBD2; j_call: TRBJ2-7; v_call: TRBV7-8; clone_size: NA; cdr3_nt: TGTGCCAGCAGCGTAGCGGGGGCCCAATACGAGCAGTACTTC; cdr3_aa: CASSVAGAQYEQYF
d_call: NA; j_call: TRBJ2-1; v_call: TRBV2; clone_size: NA; cdr3_nt: TGTGCCAGCAGTGAACAGGGAATGAATGAGCAGTTCTTC; cdr3_aa: CASSEQGMNEQFF
d_call: NA; j_call: TRBJ1-6; v_call: TRBV4-3; clone_size: NA; cdr3_nt: TGCGCCAGCAGCCAAGATGGCGGAAGCTCCTATAATTCACCCCTCCACTTT; cdr3_aa: CASSQDGGSSYNSPLHF
d_call: TRBD2; j_call: TRBJ2-5; v_call: TRBV7-2; clone_size: NA; cdr3_nt: TGTGCCAGCAGCGCGACTACTAGCGCGGGGGAGACCCAGTACTTC; cdr3_aa: CASSATTSAGETQYF
d_call: TRBD1; j_call: TRBJ1-2; v_call: TRBV6-5; clone_size: NA; cdr3_nt: TGTGCCAGCAGTAGACAGGGTATCTCCTATGGCTACACCTTC; cdr3_aa: CASSRQGISYGYTF
d_call: NA; j_call: TRBJ1-1; v_call: TRBV14; clone_size: NA; cdr3_nt: TGTGCCAGCAGCTCAGTACTGAGGAGTGAAGCTTTCTTT; cdr3_aa: CASSSVLRSEAFF
d_call: NA; j_call: TRBJ2-3; v_call: TRBV2; clone_size: NA; cdr3_nt: TGTGCCAGTGTTCTGCTCCGAGAAGCGCCGTTTGATTTT; cdr3_aa: CASVLLREAPFDF
d_call: NA; j_call: TRBJ2-1; v_call: TRBV4-3; clone_size: NA; cdr3_nt: TGCGCCAGCAGCCAAGATGTTACAGAATACAATGAGCAGTTCTTC; cdr3_aa: CASSQDVTEYNEQFF
d_call: TRBD2; j_call: TRBJ2-3; v_call: TRBV5-1; clone_size: NA; cdr3_nt: TGCGCCAGCAGCGCAAATAGCGGGGGGACTCGCACAGATACGCAGTATTTT; cdr3_aa: CASSANSGGTRTDTQYF
d_call: NA; j_call: TRBJ2-5; v_call: TRBV19; clone_size: NA; cdr3_nt: TGTGCCAGTAGGAGGAGGGGCGGAATCCAAGAGACCCAGTACTTC; cdr3_aa: CASRRRGGIQETQYF
d_call: NA; j_call: TRBJ2-7; v_call: TRBV30; clone_size: NA; cdr3_nt: TGTGCCTGGGGTTCGGGTCGTAGCTACGAGCAGTACTTC; cdr3_aa: CAWGSGRSYEQYF
d_call: TRBD1; j_call: TRBJ2-3; v_call: TRBV2; clone_size: NA; cdr3_nt: TGTGCCAGCGGCCTGGACAGGGGCGAGGATACGCAGTATTTT; cdr3_aa: CASGLDRGEDTQYF